This paragraph reports one TCR beta chain. The germline gives CDR1 SEHNR, CDR2 FQNEAQ (reference sequence). After removal of 4 bases from V and 7 bases from J, the junction contained 8 bases not matched to a gene. The CDR3 runs 14 residues. The data stem from a study of blood T cell repertoires in COVID-19. Looking at the study overall: The United States, Italy and Spain provided the acute and convalescent COVID-19 samples. The analysed material was cDNA or gDNA that came from T cells, B-cell-depleted T cells, or PBMCs.

Participants spanned ages about 18 to 90 years and resided in some 22 US areas. Symptom resolution, clearance, or two negative PCRs marked donors in Cohort 3 as recovered. Generated by immunoSEQ multiplex PCR, the TCRdb table keeps only in-frame clones and is missing some. The sample has around 310,000 clones, around 90% seen once. The chain employs TRBV7-9 and TRBJ1-1, with TRBD1 matching over 8 bases. The sequence derives from a man aged 25 to 40 who had recovered from COVID-19. Input material: PBMCs or T cells enriched from blood (not recorded which). In nucleotides, the CDR3 is TGTGCCAGCAGCTCGGACAGGGAGGGCCGTGAAGCTTTCTTT. Residues: CASSSDREGREAFF.